Following are 24 T cell receptor beta chains from one sample sequenced in a study of lymphopenia after photon versus proton radiotherapy. Profiled with immunoSEQ multiplex PCR; TCRdb holds only in-frame clones, not every one. The table has 10,000 to 15,000 clones, 89% seen once. The sample consisted of peripheral blood, taken from a patient treated with proton-based radiotherapy. The receptor set was obtained from a man in his sixties with pancreatic cancer.

The chain carries TRBV30 and TRBJ2-7; 9 nucleotides match TRBD1. Trimming removed 8 bases from V and 3 bases from J; junction bases left unmatched: 5. CDR3 length equals 12 residues. The germline V gene has CDR1 GTSNPN and CDR2 SVGIG (reference sequence). This chain's CDR3 is CAIRDRVYEQYF. The CDR3 DNA is TGTGCCATCCGGGACAGGGTCTACGAGCAGTACTTC.

This clone was observed a few times. The rearrangement joins TRBV6-5 to TRBJ1-5; no definite D call. V lost 2 bases, J lost 4 bases, and 6 bases lay in between. The germline CDR1 and CDR2 sequences are MNHEY and SVGAGI. The CDR3 extends over 13 amino acids. The CDR3: CASSYAGNQPQHF. The CDR3 region has the DNA TGTGCCAGCAGTTACGCCGGGAATCAGCCCCAGCATTTT.

This chain links TRBV28 with TRBJ2-4; D perhaps matches TRBD1 (5 bases). Trimming pared 6 bases from V and 7 bases from J, leaving 10 bases between. The CDR3 has 12 residues. The germline V gene encodes CDR1 MDHEN and CDR2 SYDVKM. In DNA form, the CDR3 reads TGTGCCAGCAGCAAGGGGCTGAACATTCAGTACTTC. This codes for CASSKGLNIQYF.

This chain joins TRBV27 and TRBJ2-1, with TRBD1 matching over 9 bases. The CDR3 contains 16 residues. With V trimmed by 4 bases and J by 0 bases, 4 bases remained unmatched. Germline CDR1 MNHEY, CDR2 SMNVEV (reference sequence). CDR3 bases: TGTGCCAGCAGTTGGGGGACAGGGAGCTCCTACAATGAGCAGTTCTTC. Its translation is CASSWGTGSSYNEQFF.

CDR3 amino acids: CASTQGELAAVYEQYF. Here the CDR3 DNA reads TGTGCCAGCACCCAGGGGGAACTAGCGGCCGTCTACGAGCAGTACTTC. The gene calls are TRBV2 and TRBJ2-7, with D possibly TRBD2 on 8 matching bases. Germline assignment: CDR1 SNHLY and CDR2 FYNNEI. Between the trimmed V and J ends, which lost 7 bases and 3 bases, there was a span of 22 bases. The CDR3 is 16 amino acids.

This chain links TRBV18 with TRBJ2-5; the D is unclear. Germline V gene data show CDR1 as KGHSH and CDR2 as LQKENI. The V end was cut by 3 bases, the J end by 4 bases, with 6 bases between. This CDR3 has 12 amino acids. CDR3 bases: TGTGCCAGCTCACCCAAACTAGAGACCCAGTACTTC. The encoded protein is CASSPKLETQYF. Looking up the rest from reference TRBV18 and TRBJ2-5 gives the full variable domain: NAGVMQNPRHLVRRRGQEARLRCSPMKGHSHVYWYRQLPEEGLKFMVYLQKENIIDESGMPKERFSAEFPKEGPSILRIQQVVRGDSAAYFCASSPKLETQYFGPGTRLLVL.

The V gene is TRBV9, the J gene TRBJ2-1; no clear D. This CDR3 comprises 15 residues. Trimming cost V 4 bases and J 5 bases, with 16 bases left between them. Germline V gene data show CDR1 as SGDLS and CDR2 as YYNGEE. The CDR3 coding sequence is TGTGCCAGCAGCCGGAAACTATCCTCTAACAATGAGCAGTTCTTC. Protein sequence: CASSRKLSSNNEQFF. The complete variable domain, with remaining parts taken from reference TRBV9 and TRBJ2-1, reads DSGVTQTPKHLITATGQRVTLRCSPRSGDLSVYWYQQSLDQGLQFLIQYYNGEERAKGNILERFSAQQFPDLHSELNLSSLELGDSALYFCASSRKLSSNNEQFFGPGTRLTVL.

CDR3 in amino acids: CASRSRDSNQPQHF. CDR3 sequence (DNA): TGTGCCAGCAGATCCCGGGACAGCAATCAGCCCCAGCATTTT. The V call is TRBV27, the J call TRBJ1-5, with a possible D match to TRBD1 (5 bases). The CDR3 runs to 14 residues. Germline V CDR1 and CDR2: MNHEY, SMNVEV (reference sequence). Trimming stripped 6 bases from V and 1 base from J, with 10 bases between.

This chain uses TRBV29-1 with TRBJ2-2, with 7 bases lining up with TRBD2. This CDR3 has 15 amino acids. J lost 4 bases, V lost 2 bases, and 7 bases had no gene match. Germline V gene data show CDR1 as SQVTM and CDR2 as ANQGSEA. The CDR3 here is CSVEWGEGRTGELFF. The DNA of the CDR3 is TGCAGCGTTGAATGGGGGGAGGGCCGCACCGGGGAGCTGTTTTTT.

This chain joins TRBV29-1 and TRBJ2-5; 7 nucleotides match TRBD2. Germline V gene data show CDR1 as SQVTM and CDR2 as ANQGSEA. The CDR3 totals 15 residues. After removal of 3 bases from V and 5 bases from J, the junction contained 12 bases not matched to a gene. Here the CDR3 DNA reads TGCAGCGTTGATAGGTGGGAGGGCCCGGGTGAGACCCAGTACTTC. Amino acids: CSVDRWEGPGETQYF.

This clone was observed a few times. V is TRBV15 and J is TRBJ2-7, with no clear D. Looked up from germline, CDR1 is LNHNV and CDR2 is YYDKDF (reference sequence). The CDR3 has 13 residues. The V end lost 0 bases, the J end lost 5 bases, and 8 bases lay between the germline ends. CDR3 region: CATSRDLKDEQYF. The CDR3 coding sequence is TGTGCCACCAGCAGAGATCTAAAGGACGAGCAGTACTTC.

Only one count was recorded for this clone. The V call is TRBV18, the J call TRBJ1-1; weak D call: TRBD1 (6 bases). The CDR3 runs to 13 residues. The germline CDR1 and CDR2 sequences are KGHSH and LQKENI. Trimming cost V 4 bases and J 2 bases, with 8 bases left between them. CDR3 sequence (DNA): TGTGCCAGCTCACTGGACAGCAACACTGAAGCTTTCTTT. Protein: CASSLDSNTEAFF.

V is TRBV29-1 and J is TRBJ1-4, with D unresolved. There are 12 residues in the CDR3. Trimming took off 1 base at V and 5 bases at J, with 5 bases between the two ends. The germline gives CDR1 SQVTM, CDR2 ANQGSEA. The CDR3 DNA follows: TGCAGCGTTGAAGGGGCGAATGAAAAACTGTTTTTT. Encoded protein: CSVEGANEKLFF.

The chain links TRBV29-1 to TRBJ2-1; D gene uncertain. Trimming removed 7 bases at V and 6 bases at J, with 10 bases between. The CDR3 consists of 11 residues. Germline V lookup: CDR1 SQVTM, CDR2 ANQGSEA. The CDR3 DNA sequence: TGCAGCGCCCCGTCCCCCAATGAGCAGTTCTTC. Translating gives CSAPSPNEQFF.

The V gene is TRBV5-4, the J gene TRBJ2-1, with 7 nucleotides matching TRBD2. The CDR3 covers 19 residues. Germline trimming cut 0 bases from V and 7 bases from J; bases unmatched to any gene: 19. CDR1 and CDR2 (germline): SGHNT, YYREEE (reference sequence). The CDR3 region is CASSLDRSGSGAAANEQFF. The CDR3 region has the DNA TGTGCCAGCAGCTTGGATCGTAGTGGAAGCGGGGCCGCGGCGAATGAGCAGTTCTTC.

This chain uses TRBV23-1 with TRBJ2-4, with D possibly being TRBD2 (5 bases). TRBV23-1 is marked as an open reading frame, function uncertain. The CDR3 extends over 17 amino acids. The V end lost 7 bases, the J end lost 0 bases, and 19 bases lay between the germline ends. The CDR3 reads CASTDGGCSIAKNIQYF. CDR3 nucleotides: TGCGCCAGCACCGATGGAGGCTGTTCAATAGCCAAAAACATTCAGTACTTC.

This clone showed up just once. This chain links TRBV4-1 with TRBJ1-1, with TRBD1 as a possible D gene (5 bases). V shed 0 bases and J shed 4 bases, with 15 bases lying between them. The CDR3 runs to 16 residues. From germline, CDR1 is MGHRA and CDR2 YSYEKL. CDR3 coding DNA: TGCGCCAGCAGCCAAGATACTCAGGGTGGGAGCACTGAAGCTTTCTTT. Translation gives CASSQDTQGGSTEAFF.

The J gene is TRBJ1-1, the V gene TRBV7-9, with a weak D call TRBD1 (5 bases). Germline V gene data show CDR1 as SEHNR and CDR2 as FQNEAQ (reference sequence). The ends were cut back, 3 bases at V and 1 base at J, with 9 bases in the middle. This CDR3 is built from 14 residues. CDR3 sequence reads: CASSLGRQNTEAFF. CDR3 DNA: TGTGCCAGCAGCTTGGGACGGCAGAACACTGAAGCTTTCTTT. Complete variable domain (other parts from reference TRBV7-9 and TRBJ1-1): DTGVSQNPRHKITKRGQNVTFRCDPISEHNRLYWYRQTLGQGPEFLTYFQNEAQLEKSRLLSDRFSAERPKGSFSTLEIQRTEQGDSAMYLCASSLGRQNTEAFFGQGTRLTVV.

This clone was counted between two and nine times. This chain uses TRBV7-9 with TRBJ2-3; TRBD2 agrees at 12 bases. Germline V gene data show CDR1 as SEHNR and CDR2 as FQNEAQ (reference sequence). The CDR3 covers 15 residues. Unmatched junction bases numbered 3, after V lost 5 bases and J lost 3 bases. DNA of the CDR3: TGTGCCAGCAGCGGACTAGCGGGAATAACAGATACGCAGTATTTT. It translates to CASSGLAGITDTQYF.

This sequence joins TRBV10-3 and TRBJ2-1; TRBD2 matches at 11 bases. This CDR3 region has 16 residues. Germline lookup yields CDR1 ENHRY and CDR2 SYGVKD. Germline trimming cut 2 bases from V and 7 bases from J; bases unmatched to any gene: 7. The CDR3, as DNA: TGTGCCATCAGTGAGAGTGGACTAGCGGGCTTTAATGAGCAGTTCTTC. It encodes CAISESGLAGFNEQFF.

This clone was counted a few times. The V call is TRBV10-3, the J call TRBJ2-5, with D maybe TRBD1 (6 bases). The V end was cut by 4 bases, the J end by 5 bases, with 14 bases between. Germline CDR1 reads ENHRY; CDR2 reads SYGVKD. The CDR3 is 14 amino acids. The chain's CDR3 is CAISAQGVRETQYF. In DNA, the CDR3 is TGTGCCATCAGTGCACAGGGTGTTCGGGAGACCCAGTACTTC.

As for this clone: One junction end does not reproduce the germline sequence, and a read error may be involved. V is TRBV7-7 and J is TRBJ2-3, with D perhaps TRBD2 (5 bases). The CDR3 runs 14 residues. Germline V gives CDR1 SSHAT, CDR2 FNYEAQ (reference sequence). This chain's CDR3 is CASSFDTGFGTQYF. CDR3 bases: TGTGCTAGCAGCTTCGACACGGGATTTGGGACGCAGTATTTT.

This clone was seen a few times. V gene TRBV7-9 combines with J gene TRBJ2-7, with 7 bases lining up with TRBD1. CDR3 length: 15 residues. V shed 5 bases and J 5 bases; nucleotides not matched to a gene: 12. The germline V gene has CDR1 SEHNR and CDR2 FQNEAQ (reference sequence). CDR3 residues: CASSPPTGFNNEQYF. The DNA for the CDR3 is TGTGCCAGCAGCCCCCCGACAGGGTTCAACAACGAGCAGTACTTC. Variable domain in full (rest from reference TRBV7-9 and TRBJ2-7): DTGVSQNPRHKITKRGQNVTFRCDPISEHNRLYWYRQTLGQGPEFLTYFQNEAQLEKSRLLSDRFSAERPKGSFSTLEIQRTEQGDSAMYLCASSPPTGFNNEQYFGPGTRLTVT.

The CDR3 nucleotides are TGCGCCAGCAGCAGGGAACTAGCGGGAGCCATCGGGGAGCTGTTTTTT. Translation gives CASSRELAGAIGELFF. The J gene is TRBJ2-2, the V gene TRBV5-1, with 11 bases lining up with TRBD2. This CDR3 has 16 amino acids. Germline V CDR1 and CDR2: SGHRS, YFSETQ. J gave up 7 bases and V 4 bases, and 9 bases lay outside the gene matches.